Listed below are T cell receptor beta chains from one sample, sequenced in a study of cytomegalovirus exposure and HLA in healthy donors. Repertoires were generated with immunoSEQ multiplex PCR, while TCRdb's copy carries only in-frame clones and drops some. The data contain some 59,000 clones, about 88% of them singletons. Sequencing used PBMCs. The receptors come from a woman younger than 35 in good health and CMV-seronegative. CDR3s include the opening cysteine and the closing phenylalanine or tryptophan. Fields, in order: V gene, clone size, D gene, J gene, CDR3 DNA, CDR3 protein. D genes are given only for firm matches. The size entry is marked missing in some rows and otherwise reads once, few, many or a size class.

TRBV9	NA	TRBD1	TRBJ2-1	TGTGCCAGCAGCGGAGGGACAGGGTCTAACAATGAGCAGTTCTTC	CASSGGTGSNNEQFF
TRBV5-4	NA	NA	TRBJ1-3	TGTGCCAGCAGCTCCGGGGGGCCGAGAGGTGGAAACACCATATATTTT	CASSSGGPRGGNTIYF
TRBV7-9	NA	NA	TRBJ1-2	TGTGCCAGCAGCTTAGCGCCGGCCGCGGGAAGGATTGGCTACACCTTC	CASSLAPAAGRIGYTF
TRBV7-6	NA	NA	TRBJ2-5	TGTGCCAGCAGCCCTAGGGTGGGCCAACAGGTTGGGGAGACCCAGTACTTC	CASSPRVGQQVGETQYF
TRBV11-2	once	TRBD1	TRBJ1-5	TGTGCCAGCAGCTTAGGGGGACAGGGGGCGCAACAGCCCCAGCATTTT	CASSLGGQGAQQPQHF
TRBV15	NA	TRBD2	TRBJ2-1	TGTGCCACCAGCAGAGGTAGCGGGGGGCAGCACAATGAGCAGTTCTTC	CATSRGSGGQHNEQFF
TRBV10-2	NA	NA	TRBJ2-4	TGCGCCAGCGCTAGCCCTCAAAACATTCAGTACTTC	CASASPQNIQYF
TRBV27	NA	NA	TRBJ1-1	TGTGCCAGCAAAACTGCGGCCAACACTGAAGCTTTCTTT	CASKTAANTEAFF
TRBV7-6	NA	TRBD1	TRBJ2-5	TGTGCCAGCAGGGGACAGGGCCTCCAAGAGACCCAGTACTTC	CASRGQGLQETQYF
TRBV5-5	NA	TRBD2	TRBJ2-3	TGTGCCAGCAGCCGTAGAGGGACTAGCGAACTCACAGATACGCAGTATTTT	CASSRRGTSELTDTQYF
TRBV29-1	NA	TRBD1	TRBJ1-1	TGCAGCGTTTTAAGGGGGCTGGAGACTGAAGCTTTCTTT	CSVLRGLETEAFF
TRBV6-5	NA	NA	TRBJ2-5	TGTGCCAGCAGTTACTCGCGGACTGTAAAAGAGACCCAGTACTTC	CASSYSRTVKETQYF
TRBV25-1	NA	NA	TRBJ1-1	TGTGCCAGCAGTGAATGGGGCAGAGAAGCTTTCTTT	CASSEWGREAFF
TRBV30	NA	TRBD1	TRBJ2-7	TGTGCCTGGAGTGCCGGGACAGGACCCTACGAGCAGTACTTC	CAWSAGTGPYEQYF
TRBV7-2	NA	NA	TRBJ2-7	TGTGCCAGCAGAGGGATAGGGGACGAGCAGTACTTC	CASRGIGDEQYF
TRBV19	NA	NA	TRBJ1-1	TGTGCCAGTAGTATCTGGGATGGGGGGTTCACTGAAGCTTTCTTT	CASSIWDGGFTEAFF
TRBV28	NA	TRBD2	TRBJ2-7	TGTGCCAGCCGCGTTTTATCCGGGACTAGTGGCTACGAGCAGTACTTC	CASRVLSGTSGYEQYF
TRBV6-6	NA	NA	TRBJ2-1	TGTGCCAGCAGTTACGTGGGGGGGCCGTCGGACAATGAGCAGTTCTTC	CASSYVGGPSDNEQFF
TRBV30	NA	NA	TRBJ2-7	TGTGCCTGGAGCCCGACCTATTGGATGGGGGGAACCTACGAGCAGTACTTC	CAWSPTYWMGGTYEQYF
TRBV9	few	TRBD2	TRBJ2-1	TGTGCCAGCAGCGATCTAGCGGGAGGCCAGGGGAATGAGCAGTTCTTC	CASSDLAGGQGNEQFF
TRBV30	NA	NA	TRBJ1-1	TGTGCCTGTACGCTGACAAGAGCAGTTTTCTTT	CACTLTRAVFF
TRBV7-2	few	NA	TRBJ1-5	TGTGCCAGCAGCTCAGGCAGGGTCCACCAGCCCCAGCATTTT	CASSSGRVHQPQHF
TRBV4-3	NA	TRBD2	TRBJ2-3	TGCGCCAGCAGCCAATCGGGGGGAGATACGCAGTATTTT	CASSQSGGDTQYF
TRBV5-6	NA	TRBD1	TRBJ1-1	TGTGCCAGCAGCTTGACAGGGGCCACTGAAGCTTTCTTT	CASSLTGATEAFF
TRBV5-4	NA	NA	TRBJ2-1	TGTGCCAGCAGCCCTGGTGGGACACAACTCAATGAGCAGTTCTTC	CASSPGGTQLNEQFF
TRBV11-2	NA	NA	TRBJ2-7	TGTGCCAGCAGATCTCAGGGGGGAAGGTCCTACGAGCAGTACTTC	CASRSQGGRSYEQYF
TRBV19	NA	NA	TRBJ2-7	TGTGCCAGTAGTATTGGAGTCGGCACGGGCTACGAGCAGTACTTC	CASSIGVGTGYEQYF
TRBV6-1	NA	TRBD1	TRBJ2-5	TGTGCCAGCAGTGAGGGACAGTGGGAGACCCAGTACTTC	CASSEGQWETQYF
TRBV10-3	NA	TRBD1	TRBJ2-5	TGTGCCATCAGTGACCCGACAGGGTCCGGAGAGACCCAGTACTTC	CAISDPTGSGETQYF
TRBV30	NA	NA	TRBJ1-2	TGTGCCTGGAGTTCGGGGAACTATGGCTACACCTTC	CAWSSGNYGYTF
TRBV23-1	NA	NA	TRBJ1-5	TGCGCCAGCAGTCAGACTTATCAGCCCCAGCATTTT	CASSQTYQPQHF
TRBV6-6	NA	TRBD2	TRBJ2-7	TGTGCCAGCAGTTACTCCATGACTAGCGGGATCGAGCAGTACTTC	CASSYSMTSGIEQYF
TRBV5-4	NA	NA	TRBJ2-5	TGTGCCAGCACGGTGACAGGCCAAGAGACCCAGTACTTC	CASTVTGQETQYF
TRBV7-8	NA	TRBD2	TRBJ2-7	TGTGCCAGCAGCTCCGACCGGGACTACGCCTACGAGCAGTACTTC	CASSSDRDYAYEQYF
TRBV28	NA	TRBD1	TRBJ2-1	TGTGCCAGCAGTCTCGACAGGGGTTTTAACAATGAGCAGTTCTTC	CASSLDRGFNNEQFF
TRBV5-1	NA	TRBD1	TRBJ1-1	TGCGCCAGCAGTTTACGGACAGGGCGGGGGAAGAACACTGAAGCTTTCTTT	CASSLRTGRGKNTEAFF
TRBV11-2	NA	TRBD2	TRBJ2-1	TGTGCCAGCAGCTCTTTAGCGGGGGCAAATGAGCAGTTCTTC	CASSSLAGANEQFF
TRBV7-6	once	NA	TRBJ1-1	TGTGCCAGCAGCTCCCAGGGGCATGACACTGAAGCTTTCTTT	CASSSQGHDTEAFF
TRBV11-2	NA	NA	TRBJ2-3	TGTGCCAGCAGCCCCCTTCGCGTTAGCACAGATACGCAGTATTTT	CASSPLRVSTDTQYF
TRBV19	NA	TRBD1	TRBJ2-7	TGTGCCAGTAGCACCGGGACAGCCTTCTCCTACGAGCAGTACTTC	CASSTGTAFSYEQYF
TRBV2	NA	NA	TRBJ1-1	TGTGCCAGCAGTGAGCTCAACGCCAGGGCGAACACTGAAGCTTTCTTT	CASSELNARANTEAFF
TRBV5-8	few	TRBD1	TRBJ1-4	TGTGCCAGCAGCTCCGGACAGGGAGGTGAAAAACTGTTTTTT	CASSSGQGGEKLFF
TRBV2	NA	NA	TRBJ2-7	TGTGCCAGCAGTGAAGGACAGGCTAGCTCCTACGAGCAGTACTTC	CASSEGQASSYEQYF
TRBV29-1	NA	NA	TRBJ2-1	TGCAGCGTCCAATACAATGAGCAGTTCTTC	CSVQYNEQFF
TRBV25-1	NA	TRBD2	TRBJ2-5	TGTGCCAGCAGTGAAGGAGTGGTGCCGGGGGGAGAGACCCAGTACTTC	CASSEGVVPGGETQYF
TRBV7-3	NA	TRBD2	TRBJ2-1	TGTGCCAGCAGCTTAACCGGGACTAGGAGCCACAATGAGCAGTTCTTC	CASSLTGTRSHNEQFF
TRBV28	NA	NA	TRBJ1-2	TGTGCCAGCAGTTGGGGACTTATGGGATACACCTTC	CASSWGLMGYTF
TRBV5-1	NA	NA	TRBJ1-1	TGCGCCAGCAGCTTGTTTTCGAGTGGCACTGAAGCTTTCTTT	CASSLFSSGTEAFF
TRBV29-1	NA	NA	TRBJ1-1	TGCAGCGTCACGACTGCCGAAGCTTTCTTT	CSVTTAEAFF
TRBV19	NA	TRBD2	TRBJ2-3	TGTGCCAGTAGTACCCCGGGGGGGTTGAATACGCAGTATTTT	CASSTPGGLNTQYF
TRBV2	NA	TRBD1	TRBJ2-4	TGTGCCAGCAGTGAGGGTTACCTAGGGACAGGGTTAGCCAAAAACATTCAGTACTTC	CASSEGYLGTGLAKNIQYF
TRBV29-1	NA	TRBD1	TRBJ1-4	TGCAGCGCACGACAGGGGAACGAAAAACTGTTTTTT	CSARQGNEKLFF
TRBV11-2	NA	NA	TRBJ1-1	TGTGCCAGCAGCTCGAACAGGGTTGAGAACACTGAAGCTTTCTTT	CASSSNRVENTEAFF